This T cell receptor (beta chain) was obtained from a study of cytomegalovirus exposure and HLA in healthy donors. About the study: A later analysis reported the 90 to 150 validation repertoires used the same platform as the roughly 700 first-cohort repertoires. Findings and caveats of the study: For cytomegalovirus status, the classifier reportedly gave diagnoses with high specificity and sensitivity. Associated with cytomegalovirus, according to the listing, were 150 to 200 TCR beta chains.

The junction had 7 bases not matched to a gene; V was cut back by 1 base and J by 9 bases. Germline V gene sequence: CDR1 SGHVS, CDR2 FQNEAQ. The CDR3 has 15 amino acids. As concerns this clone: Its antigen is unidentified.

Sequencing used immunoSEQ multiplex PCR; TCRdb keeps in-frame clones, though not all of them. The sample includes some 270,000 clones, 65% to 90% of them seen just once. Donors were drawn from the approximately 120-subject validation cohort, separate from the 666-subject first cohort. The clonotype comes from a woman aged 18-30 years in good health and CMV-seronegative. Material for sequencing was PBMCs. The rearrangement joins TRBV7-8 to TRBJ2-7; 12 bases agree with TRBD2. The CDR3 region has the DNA TGTGCCAGCAGCTTAGGGTCTAGCGGGGGGGCTTGGCAGTACTTC. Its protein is CASSLGSSGGAWQYF.